The rows below give T cell receptor beta chains drawn from one sample of a study of metastatic and nonmetastatic thyroid tumors. TCRdb recomputed clones from the PCR reads via MiXCR. In the table there are 20,000 or so clones, approximately 14% of which are singletons. The material sequenced was tumor tissue. The origin of the receptors is a female donor with papillary thyroid cancer or a benign thyroid nodule (not recorded which). Some clones in this sample may be carry-over from other donors' samples. The CDR3 runs from the conserved cysteine through the conserved F or W. D genes are given only for firm matches. Only part of the rows carry a size: once, few, many, or a class if the clone is expanded.

d_call j_call v_call clone_size cdr3_nt cdr3_aa
TRBD1 TRBJ2-3 TRBV5-1 NA TGCGCCAGCAGCACGGGACAGGGAACAGATACGCAGTATTTT CASSTGQGTDTQYF
NA TRBJ2-2 TRBV30 many TGTGCCTGGAGTGCACCTGTTGAGGTCCCCGGGGAGCTGTTTTTT CAWSAPVEVPGELFF
TRBD1 TRBJ2-7 TRBV28 few TGTGCCAGTGGACAGGTCCGATACGAGCAGTACTTC CASGQVRYEQYF
NA TRBJ1-2 TRBV30 NA TGTGCCTGGAGTGTAGGGCAGGGCGGCTATGGCTACACCTTC CAWSVGQGGYGYTF
TRBD2 TRBJ2-1 TRBV6-5 many TGTGCCAGCAGTTCACTAGCGGGAGGGCCCAATGAGCAGTTCTTC CASSSLAGGPNEQFF
NA TRBJ1-5 TRBV6-1 many TGTGCCAGCAGTTTTGACAGGACTCAGCCCCAGCATTTT CASSFDRTQPQHF
NA TRBJ1-6 TRBV20-1 medium-sized TGCAGTGCTAAAGGAGGGGCAGGGAATTCACCCCTCCACTTT CSAKGGAGNSPLHF
NA TRBJ2-3 TRBV7-3 many TGTGCCAGCAGCCCGGCTCACCCGGGAGATACGCAGTATTTT CASSPAHPGDTQYF
TRBD2 TRBJ2-3 TRBV5-1 NA TGCGCCAGCAGCGTAAGCGGGGGCAGCACACATACGCAGTATTTT CASSVSGGSTHTQYF
NA TRBJ2-2 TRBV24-1 many TGTGCCACCAGTGATACCAGGGGGGCGAACACCGGGGAGCTGTTTTTT CATSDTRGANTGELFF
NA TRBJ2-1 TRBV7-3 many TGTGCCAGCAGCTCAGAACCCTACAATGAGCAGTTCTTC CASSSEPYNEQFF
NA TRBJ2-7 TRBV6-2/TRBV6-3 few TGTGCCAGCAGTTACTCCTTGCGGGAGCAGTACTTC CASSYSLREQYF
NA TRBJ1-2 TRBV19 NA TGTGCCAGTAGATTGACAAATCGAGGCTACACCTTC CASRLTNRGYTF
TRBD1 TRBJ1-2 TRBV25-1 many TGTGCCAGCAGTGAACCCGAAGACAGGGCAGGCTACACCTTC CASSEPEDRAGYTF
NA TRBJ2-1 TRBV20-1 many TGCAGTGCTAGGTTGAGTTGGGATTCCTACAATGAGCAGTTCTTC CSARLSWDSYNEQFF
TRBD1 TRBJ1-2 TRBV6-1 few TGTGCCAGCAGTGAGACAGGGACCCTAGGCTACACCTTC CASSETGTLGYTF
NA TRBJ2-1 TRBV15 many TGTGCCACCAGCAGAGATCCGACCAATGAGCAGTTCTTC CATSRDPTNEQFF
NA TRBJ1-1 TRBV6-4 NA TGTGCCAGCAGTGACGGGGAGAACACTGAAGCTTTCTTT CASSDGENTEAFF
TRBD1 TRBJ1-2 TRBV18 many TGTGCCAGCTCACCGGGACAGGGAATAAACTATGGCTACACCTTC CASSPGQGINYGYTF
NA TRBJ1-3 TRBV6-1 many TGTGCCACTTCTGGGCGGATTACCTCTGGAAACACCATATATTTT CATSGRITSGNTIYF
NA TRBJ2-2 TRBV24-1 many TGTGCCACCAGTGATTCGGTGGTGAACACCGGGGAGCTGTTTTTT CATSDSVVNTGELFF
NA TRBJ2-3 TRBV3-1 NA TGTGCCAGCAGCTCATCGGGAGACGCAGATACGCAGTATTTT CASSSSGDADTQYF
NA TRBJ2-5 TRBV5-1 many TGCGCCAGCAGCTTGATCGGGAGCGGGGAGACCCAGTACTTC CASSLIGSGETQYF
NA TRBJ1-2 TRBV12-3/TRBV12-4 many TGTGCCAGCAGTCCCGGACCGGGCTATGGCTACACCTTC CASSPGPGYGYTF
TRBD1 TRBJ2-1 TRBV7-9 many TGTGCCAGCAGCCCCACCCCCGGGACAGGGTCCTACAATGAGCAGTTCTTC CASSPTPGTGSYNEQFF
NA TRBJ1-1 TRBV5-1 many TGCGCCAGCAGCTGGGACGGAGGGAACACTGAAGCTTTCTTT CASSWDGGNTEAFF
NA TRBJ1-2 TRBV12-3/TRBV12-4 many TGTGCCAGCAGTTTAGCGCCTCGCTATGGCTACACCTTC CASSLAPRYGYTF
NA TRBJ1-1 TRBV25-1 few TGTGCCAGCACCCATTTTTGGGTCCCTGAAGCTTTCTTT CASTHFWVPEAFF
NA TRBJ1-1 TRBV28 NA TGTGCCAGCATCTTACCCCCACAGTGTCAAGGGAACACTGAAGCTTTCTTT CASILPPQCQGNTEAFF
TRBD2 TRBJ2-2 TRBV7-3 NA TGTGCCAGCCGACTAGCGGGGGACACCGGGGAGCTGTTTTTT CASRLAGDTGELFF
NA TRBJ2-7 TRBV11-2 many TGTGCCAGCAGCTGGTTACAGGCGACATACGAGCAGTACTTC CASSWLQATYEQYF
TRBD2 TRBJ2-1 TRBV20-1 NA TGCAGTGCTATTCAGCGGGGGACCCCGACGCTGTACAATGAGCAGTTCTTC CSAIQRGTPTLYNEQFF
NA TRBJ2-3 TRBV5-1 many TGCGCCAGTAGGACAAACACAGATACGCAGTATTTT CASRTNTDTQYF
NA TRBJ2-7 TRBV7-9 many TGTGCCAGCAGCTTAGCACTGGACGAGCAGTACTTC CASSLALDEQYF
NA TRBJ1-5 TRBV20-1 many TGCAGTGCTGGGCGAGGGGGACAGCCCCAGCATTTT CSAGRGGQPQHF
NA TRBJ2-5 TRBV3-1 many TGTGCCAGCAGCCCCCTAGGGACGTCCCAGTACTTC CASSPLGTSQYF
TRBD1 TRBJ2-2 TRBV2 many TGTGCCAGCACCCGACAGGGATCCGGGGAGCTGTTTTTT CASTRQGSGELFF
TRBD1 TRBJ2-7 TRBV5-1 many TGCGCCAGCCGGGGACAGGTCACCTACGAGCAGTACTTC CASRGQVTYEQYF
NA TRBJ1-5 TRBV19 many TGTGCCAGTAGGGTGGGGAGTCAGCCCCAGCATTTT CASRVGSQPQHF
TRBD1 TRBJ1-5 TRBV20-1 NA TGCGGTGTTAGAGGGCAGGACAGGCTGGATAGCAATCAGCCCCAGCATTTT CGVRGQDRLDSNQPQHF
NA TRBJ1-2 TRBV20-1 many TGCAGTGCTGTCAAACAGGGAACTAACTATGGCTACACCTTC CSAVKQGTNYGYTF
NA TRBJ2-7 TRBV15 few TGTGCCACCAGCAGAGAGTCCGGCGAGCAGTACTTC CATSRESGEQYF
NA TRBJ2-1 TRBV9 many TGTGCCAGCAGCGTAGATCCGCGGCCCTACAATGAGCAGTTCTTC CASSVDPRPYNEQFF
NA TRBJ2-5 TRBV11-3 many TGTGCCAGCAGCCAGGGGGGGAAAACCCAAGAGACCCAGTACTTC CASSQGGKTQETQYF
NA TRBJ2-7 TRBV6-2/TRBV6-3 medium-sized TGTGCCGGACGGCAGGGGATTAACTACGAGCAGTACTTC CAGRQGINYEQYF
NA TRBJ1-2 TRBV6-5 many TGTGCCAGCAGTTACGGACAAAAGCTACAGGTCGGGATTTATGGCTACACCTTC CASSYGQKLQVGIYGYTF
NA TRBJ1-3 TRBV18 many TGTGCCAGCTCACCGGGACTGAACTCTGGAAACACCATATATTTT CASSPGLNSGNTIYF
NA TRBJ2-4 TRBV19 many TGTGCCAGTAGTATTGGTCGTAGTAACATTCAGTACTTC CASSIGRSNIQYF
TRBD1 TRBJ2-4 TRBV6-1 many TGTGCCAGCAGGCTACAGGGGTCCAAAAACATTCAGTACTTC CASRLQGSKNIQYF
NA TRBJ1-2 TRBV15 many TGTGCCACCAGCAGAGCCCCGGGCAGAGGCTACACCTTC CATSRAPGRGYTF
NA TRBJ1-6 TRBV10-1 many TGCGCCAGCAGTGAGGGGATTAATTCACCCCTCCACTTT CASSEGINSPLHF